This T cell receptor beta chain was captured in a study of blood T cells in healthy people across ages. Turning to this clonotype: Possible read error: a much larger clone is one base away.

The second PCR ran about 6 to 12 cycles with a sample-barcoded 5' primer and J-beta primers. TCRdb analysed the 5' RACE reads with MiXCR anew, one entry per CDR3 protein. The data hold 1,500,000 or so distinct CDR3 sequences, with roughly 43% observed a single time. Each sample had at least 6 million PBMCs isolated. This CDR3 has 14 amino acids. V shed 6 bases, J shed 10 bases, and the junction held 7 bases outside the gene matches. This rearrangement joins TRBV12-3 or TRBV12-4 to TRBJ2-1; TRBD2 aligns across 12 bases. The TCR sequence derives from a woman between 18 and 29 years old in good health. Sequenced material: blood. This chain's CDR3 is CASSRTSGTYEQFF. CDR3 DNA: TGTGCCAGCAGCCGGACTAGCGGGACCTACGAGCAGTTCTTC.